Listed here is a single T cell receptor beta chain. Its matching antigen is unknown. TCRdb re-analysed the 5' RACE reads in MiXCR, keeping a single row per CDR3 protein. The data hold approximately 560,000 distinct CDR3 sequences, with 17% observed a single time. This sample is drawn from a study of T-cell memory formation after mild COVID-19. This CDR3 has 11 amino acids. Germline assignment: CDR1 GTSNPN and CDR2 SVGIG (reference sequence). The germline V and J ends were trimmed by 3 bases and 1 base, with 3 bases remaining between them. Study-wide points: From day 15 to 85, contracting clones were balanced between CD4 and CD8, whereas later expanders leaned toward CD4+.

The gene calls are TRBV30 and TRBJ1-2, with D unclear. The TCR sequence derives from an adult woman who had mild COVID-19 (a few samples of this study predate the infection). Cell type and time point are not known. Sequencing input: PBMCs or a T cell subset sorted from them (not recorded which). This chain's CDR3 is CAWRVNYGYTF. The CDR3 DNA sequence: TGTGCCTGGAGGGTTAACTATGGCTACACCTTC.